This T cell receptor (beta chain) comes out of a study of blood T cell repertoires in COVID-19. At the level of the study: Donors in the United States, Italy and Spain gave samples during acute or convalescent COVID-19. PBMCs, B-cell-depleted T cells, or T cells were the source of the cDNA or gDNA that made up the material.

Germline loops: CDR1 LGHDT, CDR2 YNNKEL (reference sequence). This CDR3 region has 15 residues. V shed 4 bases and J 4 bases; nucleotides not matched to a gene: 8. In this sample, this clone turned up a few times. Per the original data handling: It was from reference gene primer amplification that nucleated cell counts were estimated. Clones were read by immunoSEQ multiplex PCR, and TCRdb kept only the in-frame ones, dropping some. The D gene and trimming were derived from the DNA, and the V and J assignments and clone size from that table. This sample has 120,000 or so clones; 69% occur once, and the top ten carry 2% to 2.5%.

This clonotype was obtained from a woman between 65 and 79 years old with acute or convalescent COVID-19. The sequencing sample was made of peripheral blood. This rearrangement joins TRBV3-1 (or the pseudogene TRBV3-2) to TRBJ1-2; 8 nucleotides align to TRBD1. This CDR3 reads CASSRQGARRYGYTF. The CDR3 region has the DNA TGTGCCAGCAGCCGCCAGGGGGCTCGGCGCTATGGCTACACCTTC.